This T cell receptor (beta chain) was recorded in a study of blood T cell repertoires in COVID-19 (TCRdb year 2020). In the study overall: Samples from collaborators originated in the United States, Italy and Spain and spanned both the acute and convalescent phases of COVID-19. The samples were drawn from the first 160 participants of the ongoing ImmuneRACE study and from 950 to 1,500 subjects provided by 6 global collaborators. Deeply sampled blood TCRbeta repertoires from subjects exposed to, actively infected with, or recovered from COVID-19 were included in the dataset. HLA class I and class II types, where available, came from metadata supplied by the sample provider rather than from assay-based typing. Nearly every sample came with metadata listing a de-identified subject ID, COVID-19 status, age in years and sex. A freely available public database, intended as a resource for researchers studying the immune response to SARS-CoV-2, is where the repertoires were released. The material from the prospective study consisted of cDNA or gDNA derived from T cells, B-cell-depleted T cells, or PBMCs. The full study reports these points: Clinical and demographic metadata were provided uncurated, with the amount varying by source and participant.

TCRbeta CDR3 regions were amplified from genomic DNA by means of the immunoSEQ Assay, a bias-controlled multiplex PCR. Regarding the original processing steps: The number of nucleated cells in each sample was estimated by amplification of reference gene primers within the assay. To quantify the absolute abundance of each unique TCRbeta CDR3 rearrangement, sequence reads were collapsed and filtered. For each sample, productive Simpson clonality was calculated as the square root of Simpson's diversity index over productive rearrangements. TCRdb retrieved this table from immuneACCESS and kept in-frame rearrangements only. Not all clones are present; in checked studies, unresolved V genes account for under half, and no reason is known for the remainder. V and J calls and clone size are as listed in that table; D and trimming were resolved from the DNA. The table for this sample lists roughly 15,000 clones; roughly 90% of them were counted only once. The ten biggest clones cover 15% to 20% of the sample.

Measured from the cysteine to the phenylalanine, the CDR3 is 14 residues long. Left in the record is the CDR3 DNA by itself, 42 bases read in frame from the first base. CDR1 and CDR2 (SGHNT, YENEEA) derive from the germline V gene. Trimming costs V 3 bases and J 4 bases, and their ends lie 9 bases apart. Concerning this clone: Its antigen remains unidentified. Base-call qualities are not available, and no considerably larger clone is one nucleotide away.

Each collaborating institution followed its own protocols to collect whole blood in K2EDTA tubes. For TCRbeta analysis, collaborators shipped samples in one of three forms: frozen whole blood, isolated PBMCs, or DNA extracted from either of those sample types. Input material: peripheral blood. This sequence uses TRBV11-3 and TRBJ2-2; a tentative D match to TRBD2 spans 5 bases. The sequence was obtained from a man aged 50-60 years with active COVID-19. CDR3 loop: CASSFGGSTGELFF. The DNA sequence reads TGTGCCAGCAGCTTTGGAGGAAGCACCGGGGAGCTGTTTTTT.